Listed below are T cell receptor beta chains from one sample, sequenced in a study of shared clonotypes between healthy human individuals. Sequenced by immunoSEQ multiplex PCR; TCRdb stores in-frame clones only, minus some. This table holds approximately 700,000 clones, more than 70% found once. The sequenced sample was memory CD4+ T cells sorted from blood. These receptors were collected from a woman aged 25 to 45 in good health. The CDR3 runs from the conserved cysteine through the conserved F or W. D genes are given only for firm matches. Only some rows state a clone size, as once, few, many or a class for expanded clones.

j_call clone_size v_call d_call cdr3_nt cdr3_aa
TRBJ1-5 . TRBV30 . TGTGCCTGGAGGGCAAGGGCAGCCGAAAATCAGCCCCAGCATTTT CAWRARAAENQPQHF
TRBJ1-2 few TRBV6-1 . TGTGCCAGCAGTGATTTTACAGGCAACTATGGCTACACCTTC CASSDFTGNYGYTF
TRBJ1-4 . TRBV15 TRBD1 TGTGCCACCAGCAGAATGTGGGACAGAACCTCAACTAATGAAAAACTGTTTTTT CATSRMWDRTSTNEKLFF
TRBJ2-3 . TRBV2 TRBD2 TGTGCCAGTGGGCGGTCTAGCGGGGATGATACGCAGTATTTT CASGRSSGDDTQYF
TRBJ1-2 . TRBV28 TRBD1 TGTGCCAGCAGCTTGACTCCGGGACAGGGGGTTGGTAACTATGGCTACACCTTC CASSLTPGQGVGNYGYTF
TRBJ2-3 . TRBV28 TRBD2 TGTGCCAGCGGCGCCTCTAGCGGGAGCGGAGATACGCAGTATTTT CASGASSGSGDTQYF
TRBJ2-7 . TRBV27 TRBD2 TGTGCCAGCAGTAGAGTAGCGGGAAGCCCATTATACGAGCAGTACTTC CASSRVAGSPLYEQYF
TRBJ1-2 . TRBV28 . TGTGCCAGCAGCCCCGCCATGGGGATCTATGGCTACACCTTC CASSPAMGIYGYTF
TRBJ1-1 once TRBV5-1 . TGCGCCAGCAGCTTGCCGGTGGAGGGCACTGAAGCTTTCTTT CASSLPVEGTEAFF
TRBJ1-1 . TRBV28 . TGTGCCAGCAGTTTACCGGCGTTGGTAACTGAAGCTTTCTTT CASSLPALVTEAFF
TRBJ2-7 . TRBV28 . TGTGCCAGCAGTTTGGGGGACCTCTTGAGCCAGTACTTC CASSLGDLLSQYF
TRBJ2-3 . TRBV18 . TGTGCCAGCTCACCACGGCTTCTTTCCAGCACAGATACGCAGTATTTT CASSPRLLSSTDTQYF
TRBJ1-2 . TRBV19 . TGTGCCAGTACTTCCACCTATGGCTACACCTTC CASTSTYGYTF
TRBJ2-6 once TRBV27 . TGTGCCAGCCATGATCGCTCTGGGGCCAACGTCCTGACTTTC CASHDRSGANVLTF
TRBJ1-2 once TRBV28 . TGTGCCAGCAGATCTCAAGTTGGGGGGCCTCTTAACTATGGCTACACCTTC CASRSQVGGPLNYGYTF
TRBJ1-1 few TRBV6-5 . TGTGCCAGCAGACTGACGGTCGACTCGAACACTGAAGCTTTCTTT CASRLTVDSNTEAFF
TRBJ2-2 . TRBV7-9 TRBD1 TGTGCCAGCAGCCCTGGACAGGGTTTTTTCACCGGGGAGCTGTTTTTT CASSPGQGFFTGELFF
TRBJ1-1 few TRBV6-1 . TGTGCCAGCAGTGCCGCCGGGGCCACTGAAGCTTTCTTT CASSAAGATEAFF
TRBJ2-7 . TRBV5-5 TRBD2 TGTGCCAGCAGCCTATTAGCGGGAGAGGGCTCCGGGCAGTACTTC CASSLLAGEGSGQYF
TRBJ2-5 . TRBV7-9 TRBD2 TGTGCCAGCAGCTTAGATGTGGGACTAGCGGGAAAAGAGACCCAGTACTTC CASSLDVGLAGKETQYF